A single sample gave rise to the 25 T cell receptor beta chains below, sequenced in a study of CD8 T cells in ankylosing spondylitis (dated by TCRdb to the late 2010s). The library was produced with 5' RACE. TCRdb shows the sequencer as Illumina HiSeq 2500. Clones were called with MiXCR by TCRdb after fastp trimmed the public reads at Q25, and only in-frame beta chains were retained. Rows are combined by CDR3 protein, so each entry shows the most common genes and DNA. The sample contains tens of thousands of distinct CDR3 sequences, approximately 10% of them found a single time. Of the sample, just over 1.4% falls within the top ten clones. The sample comprised blood, either unsorted or a sorted T cell fraction (not recorded which). The receptor source for this set is a male donor with ankylosing spondylitis or in good health (not recorded which).

This clonotype was counted ten times or more. The gene calls are TRBV5-1 and TRBJ2-4; 8 bases line up with TRBD2. Germline CDR1 and CDR2: SGHRS and YFSETQ. The ends lost 4 bases at V and 8 bases at J; junction bases unmatched: 8. The CDR3 is 14 residues long. The chain's CDR3 is CASSLGLAGDIQYF. The DNA of the CDR3 is TGCGCCAGCAGCCTAGGACTAGCCGGGGACATTCAGTACTTC.

This clonotype was detected ten times or more. V and J are TRBV15 and TRBJ2-1; 13 bases line up with TRBD2. This CDR3 has 16 residues. Losses at the gene ends were 1 base for V and 4 bases for J; bases not matched to a gene: 1. Per germline, CDR1 LNHNV and CDR2 YYDKDF (reference sequence). The DNA of the CDR3 is TGTGCCACCAGCAGAGGGGGACTAGCGGGATACAATGAGCAGTTCTTC. Encoded protein: CATSRGGLAGYNEQFF.

Many counts were recorded for this clonotype. The rearrangement uses TRBV30 and TRBJ1-1; D is unresolved. Germline V gene sequence: CDR1 GTSNPN, CDR2 SVGIG (reference sequence). Trimming cost V 4 bases and J 1 base, with 13 bases left between them. This CDR3 contains 14 residues. The CDR3 coding sequence is TGTGCCTGGAATGTGGGTCCGGAGAACACTGAAGCTTTCTTT. Protein product: CAWNVGPENTEAFF.

This clonotype showed up many times. V gene TRBV3-1 combines with J gene TRBJ2-3; maybe TRBD2 (5 bases). CDR3 length: 14 residues. V lost 2 bases to trimming and J lost 4 bases, with 10 bases between them. CDR1 is LGHDT, CDR2 YNNKEL, per germline (reference sequence). The DNA of the CDR3 is TGTGCCAGCAGCCAAACCGGACTGGCAGATACGCAGTATTTT. Its translation: CASSQTGLADTQYF.

The sample holds many counts of this clonotype. This chain links TRBV5-1 with TRBJ2-2; a possible D gene is TRBD1 (6 bases). Germline lookup yields CDR1 SGHRS and CDR2 YFSETQ. V lost 5 bases, J lost 4 bases, and 12 bases lay in between. The CDR3 runs to 14 residues. The CDR3 spells CASRYRESTGELFF. CDR3 sequence (DNA): TGCGCCAGCAGGTACAGGGAGAGCACCGGGGAGCTGTTTTTT.

J is TRBJ2-5 and V is TRBV20-1; D perhaps matches TRBD2 (5 bases). CDR3 size: 12 residues. Germline lookup yields CDR1 DFQATT and CDR2 SNEGSKA (reference sequence). V was cut by 2 bases and J by 5 bases, with 9 bases left in between. Here the CDR3 reads CSARNRGETQYF. DNA for the CDR3: TGCAGTGCTAGAAACAGAGGGGAGACCCAGTACTTC.

The sample holds many counts of this clonotype. This chain joins TRBV20-1 and TRBJ1-5, with a weak D call TRBD1 (6 bases). Germline V gene sequence: CDR1 DFQATT, CDR2 SNEGSKA (reference sequence). V lost 4 bases and J 3 bases, leaving 10 bases between the germline ends. CDR3 size: 13 residues. CDR3 amino acids: CSANTGSNQPQHF. CDR3 nucleotides: TGCAGTGCTAACACAGGGTCCAATCAGCCCCAGCATTTT.

The chain uses TRBV2 and TRBJ1-2; D perhaps matches TRBD1 (6 bases). The CDR3 runs 12 residues. Trimming took off 1 base at V and 8 bases at J, with 8 bases between the two ends. Germline V gene lookup returns CDR1 SNHLY and CDR2 FYNNEI. Written as DNA, the CDR3 is TGTGCCAGCAGTGAAGGGGGGCTCGGCTACACCTTC. Protein sequence: CASSEGGLGYTF.

This clonotype was found a few times. The genes are TRBV5-1 and TRBJ2-5, with D perhaps TRBD1 (6 bases). Trimming took 5 bases from V and 5 from J, leaving 16 bases between them. Per the germline V gene, CDR1 is SGHRS and CDR2 is YFSETQ. This CDR3 has 14 amino acids. CDR3 loop: CASRKEQGGETQYF. CDR3 DNA: TGCGCCAGCAGAAAAGAACAGGGTGGCGAGACCCAGTACTTC.

This clonotype has just a few counts. The chain uses TRBV18 and TRBJ2-1; possible D gene TRBD2, 6 bases. V gave up 2 bases and J gave up 11 bases, with 13 bases separating them. Germline CDR1 and CDR2: KGHSH and LQKENI. The CDR3 spans 13 residues. The CDR3 loop is CASSPSGTAKQFF. The CDR3 coding sequence is TGTGCCAGCTCACCATCGGGGACTGCAAAGCAGTTCTTC.

This clonotype appeared a few times. V is TRBV14 and J is TRBJ2-2; 7 bases match TRBD1. CDR1 SGHDN and CDR2 FVKESK come from the germline V gene. V dropped 5 bases and J dropped 3; count of bases not matched to a gene: 6. This CDR3 spans 15 amino acids. The DNA for the CDR3 is TGTGCCAGCAGCGTCTCCAGGGGGTACACCGGGGAGCTGTTTTTT. This translates into CASSVSRGYTGELFF.

V is TRBV29-1 and J is TRBJ1-1, with a possible D match to TRBD1 (5 bases). The CDR3 has 14 residues. The V gene lost 6 bases and the J gene lost 1 base, with 15 bases spanning the gap. Germline lookup yields CDR1 SQVTM and CDR2 ANQGSEA. CDR3 sequence reads: CSVAKTVTNTEAFF. The CDR3 nucleotides read TGCAGCGTGGCCAAGACAGTCACGAACACTGAAGCTTTCTTT.

The sample holds many counts of this clonotype. The V call is TRBV4-2, the J call TRBJ2-7, with D unresolved. Trimming stripped 0 bases from V and 7 bases from J, with 16 bases between. The CDR3 loop spans 15 amino acids. The germline CDR1 and CDR2 sequences are LGHNA and YNFKEQ. DNA for the CDR3: TGTGCCAGCAGCCAAGATTTCCAGCCTCCTAGGGAGCAGTACTTC. Its protein product is CASSQDFQPPREQYF.

This clonotype was counted between two and nine times. The DNA for the CDR3 is TGTGCCAGCAGCCAAGATGTCGGGTGGACTACTTATTACAATGAGCAGTTCTTC. The encoded protein is CASSQDVGWTTYYNEQFF. The rearrangement uses TRBV14 and TRBJ2-1, with TRBD2 as a possible D gene (6 bases). This CDR3 is built from 18 residues. The V end lost 0 bases, the J end lost 4 bases, and 19 bases lay between the germline ends. Per germline, CDR1 SGHDN and CDR2 FVKESK.

This clonotype was counted at least ten times. The chain uses TRBV6-1 and TRBJ2-1, with D tentatively TRBD1 or TRBD2 (5 bases each). Germline CDR1 and CDR2: MNHNS and SASEGT. The CDR3 is 15 residues long. Trimming cost V 3 bases and J 4 bases, with 13 bases left between them. CDR3 residues: CASSDTGTPYNEQFF. DNA for the CDR3: TGTGCCAGCAGTGATACCGGGACCCCGTACAATGAGCAGTTCTTC.

This clonotype was observed at least ten times. CDR3 nucleotides: TGTGCCAGCTCTAGCGGGGGGACTAGCACAGATACGCAGTATTTT. Translation: CASSSGGTSTDTQYF. The chain has TRBV12-3 or TRBV12-4 and TRBJ2-3; 11 bases match TRBD2. V was pared by 8 bases and J by 0 bases, with 4 bases of the junction left unmatched. CDR3 length: 15 amino acids.

This clonotype was observed a handful of times. This chain uses TRBV11-2 with TRBJ1-4; a weak D match, TRBD1 (6 bases). The CDR3 spans 13 residues. Germline V gene lookup returns CDR1 SGHAT and CDR2 FQNNGV. Trimming removed 5 bases at V and 12 bases at J, with 16 bases between. As DNA, the CDR3 is TGTGCCAGCAGCACCCAACAGGGTGGGCAACTGTTTTTT. Protein product: CASSTQQGGQLFF. The whole variable domain, filled in from reference TRBV11-2 and TRBJ1-4, reads EAGVAQSPRYKIIEKRQSVAFWCNPISGHATLYWYQQILGQGPKLLIQFQNNGVVDDSQLPKDRFSAERLKGVDSTLKIQPAKLEDSAVYLCASSTQQGGQLFFGSGTQLSVL.

Details on this clonotype: A much larger clone differs from this one at a single base, so this may be a read error. The V gene is TRBV3-1, the J gene TRBJ2-6; TRBD2 is a possible D gene (5 bases). The CDR3 spans 16 residues. Germline V lookup: CDR1 LGHDT, CDR2 YNNKEL (reference sequence). As DNA, the CDR3 is TGTGCCGGCAGCCAAGAGGGCCAATCTGGGGCCAACGTCCTGACTTTC. It translates to CAGSQEGQSGANVLTF.

This clonotype was seen a few times. The genes are TRBV5-1 and TRBJ1-5; D gene unclear. Germline values: CDR1 SGHRS, CDR2 YFSETQ. This CDR3 is built from 15 residues. V was cut by 0 bases and J by 1 base, with 8 bases left in between. In nucleotides, the CDR3 is TGCGCCAGCAGCTTGGACGGACGGAGCAATCAGCCCCAGCATTTT. This codes for CASSLDGRSNQPQHF.

This clonotype was counted ten times or more. The rearrangement uses TRBV5-1 and TRBJ2-1, with 9 bases fitting TRBD1. The CDR3 extends over 17 amino acids. V lost 2 bases and J lost 8; bases outside the gene matches: 14. Germline lookup yields CDR1 SGHRS and CDR2 YFSETQ. In DNA form, the CDR3 reads TGCGCCAGCAGCTTCATGGTTGCACAGGGGGCTATCGATGAGCAGTTCTTC. Translating gives CASSFMVAQGAIDEQFF.

This chain connects TRBV7-9 to TRBJ2-6; possible D gene TRBD1, 6 bases. The CDR3 runs 15 residues. The germline CDR1 and CDR2 sequences are SEHNR and FQNEAQ (reference sequence). V dropped 0 bases and J dropped 4 bases, with 7 bases sitting between them. The CDR3 nucleotides are TGTGCCAGCAGCTTAGCCGGGACAGGGGCCAACGTCCTGACTTTC. This encodes CASSLAGTGANVLTF. Variable domain in full (rest from reference TRBV7-9 and TRBJ2-6): DTGVSQNPRHKITKRGQNVTFRCDPISEHNRLYWYRQTLGQGPEFLTYFQNEAQLEKSRLLSDRFSAERPKGSFSTLEIQRTEQGDSAMYLCASSLAGTGANVLTFGAGSRLTVL.

This clonotype was seen ten or more times. The chain has TRBV5-6 and TRBJ2-3; maybe TRBD1 (5 bases). CDR1 and CDR2 from the germline V gene are SGHDT and YYEEEE. V gave up 0 bases and J gave up 2 bases, with 13 bases separating them. The CDR3 is 16 residues long. This CDR3 is CASSLVDTVITDTQYF. The CDR3 DNA reads as TGTGCCAGCAGCTTGGTGGACACCGTTATCACAGATACGCAGTATTTT.

This clonotype showed up many times. This rearrangement joins TRBV12-3 or TRBV12-4 to TRBJ1-1; weak D call: TRBD1 (6 bases). The V end lost 0 bases, the J end lost 2 bases, and 16 bases lay between the germline ends. There are 17 residues in the CDR3. Here the CDR3 reads CASSLALGAGDNTEAFF. DNA for the CDR3: TGTGCCAGCAGTTTAGCGTTGGGGGCAGGGGATAACACTGAAGCTTTCTTT.

This clonotype came up a few times. The rearrangement joins TRBV29-1 to TRBJ1-1, with D unresolved. The V end was cut by 8 bases, the J end by 1 base, with 17 bases between. This CDR3 spans 14 amino acids. CDR1 and CDR2 (germline): SQVTM, ANQGSEA. In DNA form, the CDR3 reads TGCAGCTGGAGATACCCGGGTAAGAACACTGAAGCTTTCTTT. Translated, it gives CSWRYPGKNTEAFF. Using reference TRBV29-1 and TRBJ1-1 for the parts outside the CDR3, the full variable domain is SAVISQKPSRDICQRGTSLTIQCQVDSQVTMMFWYRQQPGQSLTLIATANQGSEATYESGFVIDKFPISRPNLTFSTLTVSNMSPEDSSIYLCSWRYPGKNTEAFFGQGTRLTVV.

This clonotype appeared many times. The chain joins TRBV6-1 to TRBJ2-5, with 10 bases lining up with TRBD2. The germline V gene encodes CDR1 MNHNS and CDR2 SASEGT. Trimming cost V 8 bases and J 0 bases; bases outside gene matches: 12. CDR3 length: 17 amino acids. The CDR3 region is CASGERASGSYQETQYF. The CDR3 coding sequence is TGTGCCAGCGGAGAGAGGGCTAGCGGGAGTTACCAAGAGACCCAGTACTTC.